This T cell receptor (beta chain) was sequenced for a study of cytomegalovirus exposure and HLA in healthy donors. The study, taken as a whole, reports: Three chains linked to CMV were shown in vitro to be specific for CMV antigens.

The V gene's germline CDR1 is SGHTA and CDR2 FQGNSA. V lost 0 bases and J lost 3, with 7 bases in between. This CDR3 region has 14 residues. As to this clone: Its antigen remains unidentified.

PCR involved 60 Vbeta and 13 Jbeta primers. In the original workflow: Per a later analysis, the number of unique TCR beta chains was around 80 million, of which about 11 million were shared. The repertoire was sequenced with immunoSEQ multiplex PCR; TCRdb's copy has only in-frame clones and lacks some. That table furnishes V, J and clone size, whereas the DNA furnished D and trimming. The sample lists 98,000 or so clones, 75% to 80% occurring once. The sequencing input was PBMCs. The source of this sequence is a man in his fifties or sixties in good health and CMV-seropositive. The rearrangement links TRBV7-2 to TRBJ2-3; tentative D call: TRBD1 (6 bases). CDR3 in DNA: TGTGCCAGCAGCTTAGCGCAGGGGACAGATACGCAGTATTTT. Amino acids: CASSLAQGTDTQYF.